These 30 T cell receptor beta chains were all obtained from the same sample, sequenced in a study of cytomegalovirus exposure and HLA in healthy donors. Assay: immunoSEQ multiplex PCR; the TCRdb copy retains only in-frame clones and omits some. The data contain 280,000 or so clones, around 87% of them singletons. Sequenced: PBMCs. The origin of the receptors is a woman in her late teens or twenties in good health and CMV-seronegative.

The genes are TRBV2 and TRBJ2-2; 7 nucleotides agree with TRBD1. Germline V gene sequence: CDR1 SNHLY, CDR2 FYNNEI. V lost 8 bases and J lost 6; bases outside the gene matches: 9. The CDR3 covers 14 residues. The chain's CDR3 is CASRRQGPAGELFF. In DNA form, the CDR3 reads TGTGCCAGCCGGAGACAGGGACCTGCCGGGGAGCTGTTTTTT.

The CDR3 sequence: CASSVGGNTEAFF. The CDR3 nucleotides read TGCGCCAGCAGTGTTGGCGGGAACACTGAAGCTTTCTTT. The V gene is TRBV10-2, the J gene TRBJ1-1; unclear D gene. The CDR3 runs 13 residues. The V end lost 4 bases, the J end lost 1 base, and 7 bases lay between the germline ends. Per germline, CDR1 WSHSY and CDR2 SAAADI.

The rearrangement links TRBV5-1 to TRBJ2-1; TRBD1 matches 9 bases. CDR1 is SGHRS, CDR2 YFSETQ, per germline. J was trimmed by 6 bases and V by 4 bases; bases with no gene match: 11. The length of the CDR3 is 16 residues. CDR3 nucleotides: TGCGCCAGCAGCCCAGAACAGGGGGCTCGTCGCAATGAGCAGTTCTTC. It codes for CASSPEQGARRNEQFF.

The chain uses TRBV7-2 and TRBJ2-7; 15 bases are shared with TRBD2. The CDR3 totals 16 residues. Germline V lookup: CDR1 SGHTA, CDR2 FQGNSA. After removal of 5 bases from V and 5 bases from J, the junction contained 7 bases not matched to a gene. DNA of the CDR3: TGTGCCAGCAGCGGAGGGACTAGCGGGAGGTTCCACGAGCAGTACTTC. It translates to CASSGGTSGRFHEQYF.

The chain employs TRBV6-1 and TRBJ2-7; 11 bases map to TRBD2. CDR1 MNHNS and CDR2 SASEGT come from the germline V gene. The CDR3 is 14 amino acids. With V trimmed by 6 bases and J by 3 bases, 4 bases remained unmatched. The CDR3 sequence is CASRSLAGGYEQYF. CDR3 DNA sequence: TGTGCCAGCAGGTCTCTAGCGGGAGGCTACGAGCAGTACTTC.

V is TRBV27 and J is TRBJ2-3; D gene uncertain. Trimming cost V 5 bases and J 0 bases, with 9 bases left between them. Germline V lookup: CDR1 MNHEY, CDR2 SMNVEV (reference sequence). This CDR3 has 14 residues. The CDR3 nucleotides are TGTGCCAGCAGTATTGCGCGGAGCACAGATACGCAGTATTTT. This gives the protein CASSIARSTDTQYF.

The chain links TRBV11-2 to TRBJ2-2; TRBD1 matches 8 bases. With 5 bases clipped from V and 6 bases from J, the junction kept 8 bases outside the gene matches. In germline, CDR1 is SGHAT, CDR2 FQNNGV. This CDR3 spans 15 amino acids. The DNA for the CDR3 is TGTGCCAGCAGCCCATACAGGGGGTCGTCCGGGGAGCTGTTTTTT. Translated: CASSPYRGSSGELFF.

This chain connects TRBV7-9 to TRBJ2-1, with 7 bases matching TRBD2. V trimming: 1 base; J trimming: 7 bases; junction bases outside the gene matches: 7. The V gene's germline CDR1 is SEHNR and CDR2 FQNEAQ (reference sequence). The CDR3 is made up of 15 amino acids. The CDR3 spells CASSLGAGAGNEQFF. In nucleotides, the CDR3 is TGTGCCAGCAGCTTAGGGGCGGGAGCGGGTAATGAGCAGTTCTTC.

The V and J genes are TRBV29-1 and TRBJ2-2, with 9 bases lining up with TRBD2. Germline values: CDR1 SQVTM, CDR2 ANQGSEA. The V gene end was trimmed by 7 bases and the J gene end by 1 base; junction bases not matched to a gene: 1. This CDR3 contains 13 residues. This CDR3 reads CSASGVNTGELFF. For the CDR3, the DNA is TGCAGCGCTAGCGGGGTGAACACCGGGGAGCTGTTTTTT.

The rearrangement uses TRBV18 and TRBJ2-7, with D unclear. CDR1 is KGHSH and CDR2 is LQKENI in the germline V gene. The CDR3 is made up of 15 amino acids. V lost 1 base to trimming and J lost 0 bases, with 10 bases between them. The DNA of the CDR3 is TGTGCCAGCTCACCACTACGTGGGCCCTCCTACGAGCAGTACTTC. Amino acid sequence: CASSPLRGPSYEQYF.

The CDR3 spells CATPSGMNTEAFF. The CDR3 DNA follows: TGTGCCACTCCGAGCGGAATGAACACTGAAGCTTTCTTT. The chain links TRBV2 to TRBJ1-1; D not certain. Trimming pared 10 bases from V and 0 bases from J, leaving 12 bases between. The germline V gene has CDR1 SNHLY and CDR2 FYNNEI. The CDR3 sequence is 13 residues long.

This clone was seen a handful of times. The chain combines TRBV15 with TRBJ2-2, with TRBD1 identical over 9 bases. The CDR3 spans 14 residues. V gave up 5 bases and J gave up 4 bases; unmatched junction bases: 2. Germline loops: CDR1 LNHNV, CDR2 YYDKDF (reference sequence). CDR3 DNA sequence: TGTGCCACCAGCCAGGACAGGGGCACCGGGGAGCTGTTTTTT. This codes for CATSQDRGTGELFF.

The V call is TRBV25-1, the J call TRBJ2-1; 7 bases agree with TRBD2. V trimming: 10 bases; J trimming: 3 bases; junction bases outside the gene matches: 9. The CDR3 extends over 14 amino acids. Per germline, CDR1 MGHDK and CDR2 SYGVNS. The CDR3 bases are TGTGCCACCGGACTAGTGGGCTTCTACAATGAGCAGTTCTTC. Translation gives CATGLVGFYNEQFF.

This chain links TRBV28 with TRBJ1-1; possible D gene TRBD1, 5 bases. With 4 bases removed from V and 2 bases from J, the gap between germline ends came to 8 bases. This CDR3 is 13 amino acids long. Germline lookup yields CDR1 MDHEN and CDR2 SYDVKM. CDR3 DNA: TGTGCCAGCAGTTCGACAGTTAACACTGAAGCTTTCTTT. Protein product: CASSSTVNTEAFF.

This chain connects TRBV2 to TRBJ2-7; D perhaps matches TRBD1 (6 bases). Germline-derived CDR1 and CDR2 are SNHLY and FYNNEI. The CDR3 has 11 residues. The V gene lost 11 bases and the J gene lost 4 bases, with 12 bases spanning the gap. The DNA for the CDR3 is TGTGCCGGATACAGGGAATACGAGCAGTACTTC. This codes for CAGYREYEQYF.

This chain connects TRBV27 to TRBJ2-3; TRBD1 aligns across 8 bases. Trimming took 4 bases from V and 3 from J; bases not matched to a gene: 18. Germline V gives CDR1 MNHEY, CDR2 SMNVEV (reference sequence). The CDR3 runs to 19 residues. For the CDR3, the DNA is TGTGCCAGCAGTTGGTTAGACAGGGGAGTTTTGCGCTGGACAGATACGCAGTATTTT. It yields the protein CASSWLDRGVLRWTDTQYF.

The genes are TRBV27 and TRBJ1-2; D gene uncertain. Trimming cost V 0 bases and J 6 bases, with 14 bases left between them. This CDR3 region has 15 residues. The germline V gene encodes CDR1 MNHEY and CDR2 SMNVEV (reference sequence). This CDR3 is CASSLSWRVVNGYTF. For the CDR3, the DNA is TGTGCCAGCAGTTTATCTTGGAGGGTTGTGAATGGCTACACCTTC.

The chain employs TRBV6-4 and TRBJ2-7; 8 positions agree with TRBD1. V dropped 4 bases and J dropped 2; count of bases not matched to a gene: 19. The CDR3 extends over 19 amino acids. Germline lookup yields CDR1 MRHNA and CDR2 SNTAGT. The CDR3 loop is CASSATQLAKDRVTYEQYF. The CDR3 DNA reads as TGTGCCAGCAGTGCCACCCAGTTGGCAAAGGACAGGGTGACCTACGAGCAGTACTTC.

V and J are TRBV5-1 and TRBJ2-5, with 10 positions matching TRBD2. V lost 4 bases and J lost 7; bases outside the gene matches: 4. This CDR3 has 13 amino acids. Germline lookup yields CDR1 SGHRS and CDR2 YFSETQ. CDR3 residues: CASSELAGGTQYF. CDR3 DNA: TGCGCCAGCAGCGAGTTAGCGGGAGGGACCCAGTACTTC.

The chain has TRBV10-3 and TRBJ2-1; TRBD2 matches 7 bases. Germline CDR1 reads ENHRY; CDR2 reads SYGVKD. With 3 bases clipped from V and 7 bases from J, the junction kept 12 bases outside the gene matches. The CDR3 runs to 16 residues. The CDR3 here is CAISDPGGETPNEQFF. The DNA of the CDR3 is TGTGCCATCAGTGACCCTGGGGGGGAGACCCCAAATGAGCAGTTCTTC.

This clone has a handful of counts. V and J are TRBV2 and TRBJ1-2; D not certain. V was trimmed by 3 bases and J by 8 bases, leaving 7 bases between them. The germline V gene has CDR1 SNHLY and CDR2 FYNNEI. The CDR3 consists of 11 residues. The chain's CDR3 is CASSEASGYTF. The CDR3 nucleotides are TGTGCCAGCAGTGAGGCCTCGGGCTACACCTTC.

Only a few counts were recorded for this clone. The genes are TRBV28 and TRBJ1-2, with D maybe TRBD1 (6 bases). Trimming removed 3 bases from V and 8 bases from J, with 16 bases in between. Germline CDR1 reads MDHEN; CDR2 reads SYDVKM. The CDR3 length is 14 residues. The CDR3 bases are TGTGCCAGCAGTTTCCAGGGGAGTAAAAGGGGCTACACCTTC. Residues: CASSFQGSKRGYTF.

The chain uses TRBV4-1 and TRBJ2-7; 10 nucleotides match TRBD2. Germline assignment: CDR1 MGHRA and CDR2 YSYEKL. With 5 bases clipped from V and 2 bases from J, the junction kept 15 bases outside the gene matches. The CDR3 is made up of 18 amino acids. This CDR3 reads CASSGGLARSLGTYEQYF. The CDR3 DNA reads as TGCGCCAGCAGCGGGGGACTAGCGAGAAGTTTGGGAACCTACGAGCAGTACTTC.

The gene calls are TRBV5-1 and TRBJ2-3, with 9 bases aligning to TRBD1. Germline CDR1 and CDR2: SGHRS and YFSETQ. The CDR3 runs 16 residues. Trimming cost V 2 bases and J 3 bases; bases outside gene matches: 7. Here the CDR3 reads CASSFPRDRVTDTQYF. CDR3 bases: TGCGCCAGCAGCTTCCCCCGGGACAGGGTGACAGATACGCAGTATTTT.

In nucleotides, the CDR3 is TGTGCCAGCAGCACCGGGCCGATTAGCGGGAGTGATACGCAGTATTTT. Amino acid sequence: CASSTGPISGSDTQYF. The V call is TRBV5-4, the J call TRBJ2-3; the match to TRBD2 covers 9 bases. V shed 4 bases, J shed 6 bases, and the junction held 12 bases outside the gene matches. The CDR3 runs to 16 residues. Germline V gene lookup returns CDR1 SGHNT and CDR2 YYREEE (reference sequence).

The sample holds one count of this clone. J is TRBJ1-2 and V is TRBV28, with a tentative D call TRBD1 (5 bases). CDR1 and CDR2 (germline): MDHEN, SYDVKM. V was pared by 5 bases and J by 8 bases, with 21 bases between. The CDR3 totals 15 residues. The CDR3 DNA is TGTGCCAGCAGTCCCCGGGACTCCATACGGGGCGGCTACACCTTC. The encoded protein is CASSPRDSIRGGYTF.

This chain's CDR3 is CASSRGSSYNEQFF. CDR3 DNA sequence: TGTGCCAGCAGCCGGGGGAGCTCCTACAATGAGCAGTTCTTC. The V call is TRBV28, the J call TRBJ2-1; TRBD2 might be the D (6 bases). In germline, CDR1 is MDHEN, CDR2 SYDVKM. V dropped 6 bases and J dropped 0 bases, with 9 bases sitting between them. This CDR3 is built from 14 residues.

The rearrangement joins TRBV2 to TRBJ2-2, with D possibly TRBD2 on 6 matching bases. The CDR3 length is 16 residues. Per germline, CDR1 SNHLY and CDR2 FYNNEI. V was trimmed by 2 bases and J by 0 bases, leaving 10 bases between them. The CDR3 sequence is CASSERERTNTGELFF. In DNA form, the CDR3 reads TGTGCCAGCAGTGAACGGGAGCGAACGAACACCGGGGAGCTGTTTTTT.

V gene TRBV11-2 combines with J gene TRBJ2-2, with TRBD1 identical over 7 bases. Germline V gene sequence: CDR1 SGHAT, CDR2 FQNNGV. This CDR3 region has 15 residues. J lost 1 base, V lost 3 bases, and 2 bases had no gene match. The DNA for the CDR3 is TGTGCCAGCAGCTTTGACAGGGTGAACACCGGGGAGCTGTTTTTT. Protein product: CASSFDRVNTGELFF.

This chain uses TRBV7-3 with TRBJ1-5, with TRBD1 matching over 8 bases. V trimming: 6 bases; J trimming: 3 bases; junction bases outside the gene matches: 7. Germline V gene sequence: CDR1 SGHTA, CDR2 FQGTGA. The CDR3 has 15 residues. CDR3 region: CASSPQGGTNQPQHF. As DNA, the CDR3 is TGTGCCAGCAGTCCACAGGGGGGGACCAATCAGCCCCAGCATTTT.